Given below is one T cell receptor (beta chain) in context. This record comes from a study of shared clonotypes between healthy human individuals. The CDR3 has 13 residues. CDR1 and CDR2 from the germline V gene are SEHNR and FQNEAQ (reference sequence). V gave up 5 bases and J gave up 5 bases; unmatched junction bases: 3. Libraries were prepared by immunoSEQ multiplex PCR; TCRdb keeps only in-frame clonotypes and omits some of them. The repertoire consists of about 770,000 clones, with over 60% occurring once and the leading ten covering over 1.5%. The receptor comes from a woman younger than 45 in good health. Sequencing input: memory CD4+ T cells sorted from blood. Subset meaning: CD45RA-negative fraction. The gene calls are TRBV7-9 and TRBJ2-5, with TRBD1 matching 9 bases. The CDR3 loop reads CASSPGQGETQYF. CDR3 DNA: TGTGCCAGCAGCCCAGGACAGGGGGAGACCCAGTACTTC.